The 21 T cell receptor beta chains in this list originate from one sample, sequenced in a study of T cell repertoires in ileal Crohn's disease. Indicated time point: neoterminal ileum biopsy at postoperative endoscopy, about 6 months after surgery. Measured with immunoSEQ multiplex PCR; TCRdb has only the in-frame clones, and not every one. The sample lists 1,000 to 1,500 clones, around four fifths occurring once. The specimen sequenced was ileal tissue. The receptors derive from an adult with Crohn's disease.

The chain couples TRBV5-1 to TRBJ2-5; tentatively, D is TRBD1 (5 bases). Germline lookup yields CDR1 SGHRS and CDR2 YFSETQ. The CDR3 is 14 residues long. Trimming stripped 6 bases from V and 1 base from J, with 13 bases between. The DNA for the CDR3 is TGCGCCAGCACCCTCCACCAGGGCCAAGAGACCCAGTACTTC. Its translation is CASTLHQGQETQYF. The variable domain in full, completed from reference TRBV5-1 and TRBJ2-5, reads KAGVTQTPRYLIKTRGQQVTLSCSPISGHRSVSWYQQTPGQGLQFLFEYFSETQRNKGNFPGRFSGRQFSNSRSEMNVSTLELGDSALYLCASTLHQGQETQYFGPGTRLLVL.

This chain joins TRBV27 and TRBJ2-7; 10 bases agree with TRBD2. In germline, CDR1 is MNHEY, CDR2 SMNVEV (reference sequence). This CDR3 comprises 15 residues. J gave up 5 bases and V 3 bases, and 7 bases lay outside the gene matches. This CDR3 is CASSFIAGGPHEQYF. CDR3 bases: TGTGCCAGCAGTTTCATAGCGGGGGGACCTCACGAGCAGTACTTC.

The genes are TRBV5-1 and TRBJ2-1; 7 nucleotides match TRBD2. J was trimmed by 3 bases and V by 2 bases; bases with no gene match: 5. Germline V lookup: CDR1 SGHRS, CDR2 YFSETQ. This CDR3 has 15 amino acids. The CDR3 DNA reads as TGCGCCAGCAGCTTAGCGGGGCCGGACTACAATGAGCAGTTCTTC. It is translated as CASSLAGPDYNEQFF.

This clone was observed a single time. The genes are TRBV7-2 and TRBJ2-7, with D perhaps matching TRBD2 (5 bases). This CDR3 has 16 amino acids. Trimming cost V 4 bases and J 2 bases, with 18 bases left between them. CDR1 SGHTA and CDR2 FQGNSA come from the germline V gene. CDR3 in DNA: TGTGCCAGCAGCTACCGACGGACTGTCGTTGCCTACGAGCAGTACTTC. Residues: CASSYRRTVVAYEQYF.

This sequence joins TRBV10-3 and TRBJ2-3, with TRBD2 matching over 12 bases. Germline V CDR1 and CDR2: ENHRY, SYGVKD. Losses at the gene ends were 7 bases for V and 6 bases for J; bases not matched to a gene: 8. The CDR3 covers 15 residues. Here the CDR3 reads CAITGLAGNMDTQYF. The CDR3 DNA reads TGTGCCATCACCGGACTAGCGGGGAACATGGATACGCAGTATTTT.

The V gene is TRBV19, the J gene TRBJ2-7, with TRBD1 identical over 12 bases. V dropped 4 bases and J dropped 4; count of bases not matched to a gene: 8. In germline, CDR1 is LNHDA, CDR2 SQIVND (reference sequence). The CDR3 has 16 residues. The CDR3 bases are TGTGCCAGTAGTAAGCCCCCGGGACAGGGGGCTTACGAGCAGTACTTC. It codes for CASSKPPGQGAYEQYF.

The rearrangement joins TRBV10-1 to TRBJ2-7, with 7 nucleotides matching TRBD1. The CDR3 is made up of 13 amino acids. V was pared by 5 bases and J by 2 bases, with 3 bases of the junction left unmatched. CDR1 WNHNN and CDR2 SYGVQD come from the germline V gene (reference sequence). CDR3 nucleotides: TGCGCCAGCAGTAAGACAGGGCCCTACGAGCAGTACTTC. Its protein is CASSKTGPYEQYF.

The chain has TRBV6-5 and TRBJ1-1, with 10 bases matching TRBD1. The CDR3 is 14 residues long. CDR1 is MNHEY, CDR2 SVGAGI, per germline. With V trimmed by 2 bases and J by 12 bases, 9 bases remained unmatched. CDR3 sequence: CASSYMTGGVESFF. In DNA form, the CDR3 reads TGTGCCAGCAGTTACATGACAGGGGGCGTGGAATCTTTCTTT.

The chain couples TRBV6-6 to TRBJ1-6; 7 bases map to TRBD1. CDR3 length: 15 amino acids. In germline, CDR1 is MNHNY, CDR2 SVGAGI (reference sequence). V gave up 4 bases and J gave up 8 bases; unmatched junction bases: 8. In DNA, the CDR3 is TGTGCCAGCAGTTCGGGACAGACTTACGATTCACCCCTCCACTTT. Translation: CASSSGQTYDSPLHF.

This clone came up once. As DNA, the CDR3 is TGCGCCAGCAGCTCCTCATGGGGAGATTCCTACGAGCAGTACTTC. Its translation is CASSSSWGDSYEQYF. J is TRBJ2-7 and V is TRBV5-1; D is possibly TRBD2 (5 bases). The germline V gene has CDR1 SGHRS and CDR2 YFSETQ. CDR3 length equals 15 residues. V lost 3 bases and J 1 base, leaving 14 bases between the germline ends.

V gene TRBV6-6 combines with J gene TRBJ1-3, with 10 bases aligning to TRBD1. The V gene end was trimmed by 8 bases and the J gene end by 2 bases; junction bases not matched to a gene: 9. Per germline, CDR1 MNHNY and CDR2 SVGAGI (reference sequence). The CDR3 runs 16 residues. CDR3 nucleotides: TGTGCCAGCGGGGACAGGGGAGGTGGAACTGGAAACACCATATATTTT. It codes for CASGDRGGGTGNTIYF.

The sample holds a few counts of this clone. The rearrangement uses TRBV5-4 and TRBJ1-2; 8 nucleotides line up with TRBD1. The germline gives CDR1 SGHNT, CDR2 YYREEE (reference sequence). CDR3 length equals 15 residues. V was clipped by 5 bases and J by 5 bases; unmatched bases: 11. The CDR3 DNA follows: TGTGCCAGCAGTTTGACAGGGGTGGGGAGGTATGGCTACACCTTC. It specifies CASSLTGVGRYGYTF.

A word on this clone: Other nucleotide sequences in the sample specify the same CDR3. V usage is TRBV5-1 and J usage is TRBJ2-7; D is undetermined. The CDR3 spans 11 residues. Deletions cut 2 bases from V and 3 bases from J, with 3 bases between. Germline CDR1 is SGHRS and CDR2 is YFSETQ. CDR3 nucleotide sequence: TGCGCCAGCAGCTTCCTCTACGAGCAGTACTTC. This gives the protein CASSFLYEQYF.

This chain joins TRBV10-3 and TRBJ2-7; weak D call: TRBD2 (5 bases). Deletions cut 8 bases from V and 6 bases from J, with 11 bases between. The CDR3 extends over 11 amino acids. Germline V gene lookup returns CDR1 ENHRY and CDR2 SYGVKD. The CDR3 nucleotides are TGTGCCATCTCCGGAGGCTTCGAGCAGTACTTC. It specifies CAISGGFEQYF.

By sample share, this clone is hyperexpanded (1% or more). This sequence joins TRBV14 and TRBJ2-7; 9 bases fit TRBD1. From germline, CDR1 is SGHDN and CDR2 FVKESK. V shed 4 bases, J shed 6 bases, and the junction held 4 bases outside the gene matches. CDR3 length: 13 amino acids. The CDR3 nucleotides read TGTGCCAGCAGCCTGACAGGGGGATCCGAGCAGTACTTC. Translated: CASSLTGGSEQYF.

This sequence joins TRBV2 and TRBJ2-5; TRBD1 matches 7 bases. The CDR3 sequence is 14 residues long. The V and J ends lost 0 bases and 4 bases, in that order; junction bases with no gene match: 2. Per the germline V gene, CDR1 is SNHLY and CDR2 is FYNNEI. CDR3 protein: CASSEAAGGETQYF. CDR3 sequence (DNA): TGTGCCAGCAGTGAAGCTGCAGGGGGAGAGACCCAGTACTTC.

The chain carries TRBV28 and TRBJ2-2, with TRBD1 matching over 7 bases. The length of the CDR3 is 14 residues. From germline, CDR1 is MDHEN and CDR2 SYDVKM. With V trimmed by 3 bases and J by 6 bases, 4 bases remained unmatched. The CDR3 sequence: CASSFWQGAGELFF. CDR3 in DNA: TGTGCCAGCAGTTTTTGGCAGGGGGCCGGGGAGCTGTTTTTT.

The CDR3 coding sequence is TGCGCCAGCAGCTCGGGACAGGGGAACTACGAGCAGTACTTC. This encodes CASSSGQGNYEQYF. V is TRBV5-1 and J is TRBJ2-5; 10 nucleotides agree with TRBD1. TRBJ2-7 matches the DNA end more closely, so the J call is doubtful. The CDR3 has 14 residues. Germline V gene data show CDR1 as SGHRS and CDR2 as YFSETQ.

The chain is built from TRBV5-4 and TRBJ2-7; tentative D call: TRBD2 (6 bases). Germline V gene lookup returns CDR1 SGHNT and CDR2 YYREEE (reference sequence). V was clipped by 4 bases and J by 5 bases, with 13 bases between them. This CDR3 has 13 residues. The CDR3 region has the DNA TGTGCCAGCAGCCCGGAGGGGCGAAACGAGCAGTACTTC. Its protein product is CASSPEGRNEQYF.

The V and J genes are TRBV6-6 and TRBJ2-7; 7 nucleotides align to TRBD2. Germline CDR1 is MNHNY and CDR2 is SVGAGI (reference sequence). J was trimmed by 4 bases and V by 7 bases; bases with no gene match: 10. The CDR3 contains 14 residues. The CDR3 region is CASTPGGGFYEQYF. In DNA form, the CDR3 reads TGTGCCAGCACTCCGGGAGGAGGGTTTTACGAGCAGTACTTC.

The chain couples TRBV10-2 to TRBJ2-3, with D unresolved. V dropped 7 bases and J dropped 5 bases, with 13 bases sitting between them. CDR3 length: 13 residues. CDR1 and CDR2 from the germline V gene are WSHSY and SAAADI. In DNA, the CDR3 is TGCGCCAGCATTTTCATAGCCGGAGATACGCAGTATTTT. Protein product: CASIFIAGDTQYF.